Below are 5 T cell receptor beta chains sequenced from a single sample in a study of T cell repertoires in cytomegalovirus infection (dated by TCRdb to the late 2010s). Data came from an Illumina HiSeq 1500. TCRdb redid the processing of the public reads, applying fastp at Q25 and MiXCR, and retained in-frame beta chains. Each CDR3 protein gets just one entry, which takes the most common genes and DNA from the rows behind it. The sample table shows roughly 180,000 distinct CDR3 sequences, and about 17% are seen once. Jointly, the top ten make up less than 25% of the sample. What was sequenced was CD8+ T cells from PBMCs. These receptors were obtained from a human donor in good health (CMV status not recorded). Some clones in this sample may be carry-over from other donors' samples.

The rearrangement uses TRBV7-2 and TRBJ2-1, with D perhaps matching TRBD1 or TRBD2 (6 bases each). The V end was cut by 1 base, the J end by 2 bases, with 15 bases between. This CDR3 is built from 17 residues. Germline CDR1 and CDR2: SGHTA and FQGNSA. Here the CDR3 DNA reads TGTGCCAGCAGCTTAGTGGTGGGGGGCACCCCCTACAATGAGCAGTTCTTC. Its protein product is CASSLVVGGTPYNEQFF.

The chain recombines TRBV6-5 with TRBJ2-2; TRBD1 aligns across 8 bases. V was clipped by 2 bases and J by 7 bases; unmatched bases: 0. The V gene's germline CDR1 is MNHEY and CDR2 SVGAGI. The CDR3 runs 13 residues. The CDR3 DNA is TGTGCCAGCAGTTACGGACAGGGCGGGGAGCTGTTTTTT. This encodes CASSYGQGGELFF.

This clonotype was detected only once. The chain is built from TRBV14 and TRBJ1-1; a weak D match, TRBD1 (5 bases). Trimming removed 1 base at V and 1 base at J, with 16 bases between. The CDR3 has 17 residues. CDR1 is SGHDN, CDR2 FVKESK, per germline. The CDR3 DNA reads TGTGCCAGCAGCCAAGGGCCGGGGGAACTTTGGAACACTGAAGCTTTCTTT. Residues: CASSQGPGELWNTEAFF.

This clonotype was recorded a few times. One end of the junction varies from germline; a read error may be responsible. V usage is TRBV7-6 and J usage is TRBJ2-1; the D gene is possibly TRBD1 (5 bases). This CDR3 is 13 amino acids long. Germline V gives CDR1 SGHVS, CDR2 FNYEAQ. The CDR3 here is CASSLAPPDFRVF. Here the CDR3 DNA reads TGTGCCAGCAGCTTAGCCCCCCCGGATTTCAGGGTCTTC.

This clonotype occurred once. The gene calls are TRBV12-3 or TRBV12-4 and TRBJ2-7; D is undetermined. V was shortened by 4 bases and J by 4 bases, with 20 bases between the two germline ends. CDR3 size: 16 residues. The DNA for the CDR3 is TGTGCCAGCAGTTCAACAGAGATCCAACCGCCGTACGAGCAGTACTTC. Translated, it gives CASSSTEIQPPYEQYF.